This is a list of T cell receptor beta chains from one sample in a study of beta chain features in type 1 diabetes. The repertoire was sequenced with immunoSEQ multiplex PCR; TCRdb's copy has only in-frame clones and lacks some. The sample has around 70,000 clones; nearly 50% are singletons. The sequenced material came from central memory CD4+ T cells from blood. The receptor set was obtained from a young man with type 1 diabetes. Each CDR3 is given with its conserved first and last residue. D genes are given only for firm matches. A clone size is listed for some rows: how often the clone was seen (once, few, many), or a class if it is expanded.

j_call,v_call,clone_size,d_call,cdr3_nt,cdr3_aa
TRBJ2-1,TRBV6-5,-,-,TGTGCCAGCAGTTACATCGGAAGGGGGTTGAATGAGCAGTTCTTC,CASSYIGRGLNEQFF
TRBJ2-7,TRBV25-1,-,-,TGTGCCAGCAGTGAAGGACTTACCAACGAGCAGTACTTC,CASSEGLTNEQYF
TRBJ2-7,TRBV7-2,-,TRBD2,TGTGCCAGCAGCTCGGGACTAGCGGGAGGGCTCGAGCAGTACTTC,CASSSGLAGGLEQYF
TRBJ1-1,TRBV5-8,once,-,TGTGCCAGCAGCTTGGGGGGCAGGGTGCCTGAAGCTTTCTTT,CASSLGGRVPEAFF
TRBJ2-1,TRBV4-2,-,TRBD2,TGTGCCAGCAGCCAAGACCTAGCGGGTTACAATGAGCAGTTCTTC,CASSQDLAGYNEQFF
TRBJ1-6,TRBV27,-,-,TGTGCCAGCAGTTTAATGAGAGGGTATAATTCACCCCTCCACTTT,CASSLMRGYNSPLHF
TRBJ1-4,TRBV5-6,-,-,TGTGCCAGCAGCTTGGAAGGACTAGGAGAAAAACTGTTTTTT,CASSLEGLGEKLFF
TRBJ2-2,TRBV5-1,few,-,TGCGCCAGCAGCTTGGATCCAGCGACCGGGGAGCTGTTTTTT,CASSLDPATGELFF
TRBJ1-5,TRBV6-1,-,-,TGTGCCAGCGCCAGGAGCCCCAGGGGCAATCAGCCCCAGCATTTT,CASARSPRGNQPQHF
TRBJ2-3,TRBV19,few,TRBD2,TGTGCCAGTAGTAGAGCGGGGGCCCTCGCTAGCACAGATACGCAGTATTTT,CASSRAGALASTDTQYF
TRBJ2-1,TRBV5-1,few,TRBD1,TGCGCCAGCAGCGGGACAGGGGACAATGAGCAGTTCTTC,CASSGTGDNEQFF
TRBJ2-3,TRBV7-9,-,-,TGTGCCAGCAGTTACCAGGGCACAGATACGCAGTATTTT,CASSYQGTDTQYF
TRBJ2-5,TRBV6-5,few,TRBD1,TGTGCCAGCGGAACAGGGGAAAAAGAGACCCAGTACTTC,CASGTGEKETQYF
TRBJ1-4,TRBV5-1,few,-,TGCGCCAGCCACGAAGGCGGTGATGAAAAACTGTTTTTT,CASHEGGDEKLFF
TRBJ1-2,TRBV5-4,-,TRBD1,TGTGCCAGCAGCTTGGGGCCCCCCGGGACAGCCCGGAGGGGCTACACCTTC,CASSLGPPGTARRGYTF
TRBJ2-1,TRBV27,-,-,TGTGCCAGCAGTACAGCGAGGGGGAGATTCTACAATGAGCAGTTCTTC,CASSTARGRFYNEQFF
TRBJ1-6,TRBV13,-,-,TGTGCCAGCAGCCCCCCTACAGGGAACAATTCACCCCTCCACTTT,CASSPPTGNNSPLHF
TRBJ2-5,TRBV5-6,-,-,TGTGCCAGCAGCTTAGACAGCCAAGAGACCCAGTACTTC,CASSLDSQETQYF
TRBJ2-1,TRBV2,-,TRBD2,TGTGCCAGCAGGGGGGACTACACGTACAATGAGCAGTTCTTC,CASRGDYTYNEQFF
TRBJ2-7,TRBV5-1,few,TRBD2,TGCGCCAGCAGCAATCCGGGACTAGCGGGAGGCTACGAGCAGTACTTC,CASSNPGLAGGYEQYF
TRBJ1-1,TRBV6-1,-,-,TGTGCCAGCAGTCGGAACACTGAAGCTTTCTTT,CASSRNTEAFF
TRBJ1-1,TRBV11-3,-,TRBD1,TGTGCCAGCAGCGCTAGGCAGGGGGCGAGGACTGAAGCTTTCTTT,CASSARQGARTEAFF